The clone carrying this T cell receptor beta chain was counted only a few times. Its antigen is not identified. The CDR3 is made up of 15 amino acids. Per germline, CDR1 SGHAT and CDR2 FQNNGV. The V end was cut by 5 bases, the J end by 4 bases, with 16 bases between. The data were obtained in a study of lymphopenia after photon versus proton radiotherapy. Study-wide results and caveats: After lymphocyte nadir, photon-treated repertoires showed oligoclonal expansion, especially CD8+ Temra. Proton therapy kept repertoires fairly stable, unlike photons, which gained effector/memory cells. Authors raise, but do not show, better survival with proton therapy.

Data came from immunoSEQ multiplex PCR; TCRdb stores just in-frame clones and leaves some out. There are approximately 40,000 clones in the sample; approximately 86% occur only once, and about 9.3% lies in the top ten. The chain links TRBV11-2 to TRBJ2-3; perhaps TRBD2 as D (5 bases). This TCR was recovered from a woman in her sixties or seventies with pancreatic cancer. Some clones in this sample may be carry-over from other donors' samples. The sample here was peripheral blood, taken from a patient treated with proton-based radiotherapy. The CDR3 DNA reads TGTGCCAGCAGCCAAGCTGGGAGTTCGGCAGATACGCAGTATTTT. Amino acids: CASSQAGSSADTQYF.